This T cell receptor beta chain was identified during a study of identical twins. Germline V gives CDR1 MNHEY, CDR2 SVGEGT. The CDR3 runs to 15 residues. The J segment lost 5 bases and the V segment lost 6 bases, leaving 13 bases of the junction unmatched. MiXCR, run by TCRdb on the 5' RACE reads, gives a single entry per CDR3 protein. The table lists over 250,000 distinct CDR3 sequences, 7.5% to 9.5% of them singletons. Remarks on this clonotype: No antigen is known for it.

Broader study findings: In cord blood, abundant beta clonotypes had fewer insertions; memory showed no trend. Invariant MAIT and iNKT cells may have partly biased zero-insertion analyses.

The sample was also reused in another study, on yellow fever vaccine responses in identical twins. That investigation notes: In identical twins, vaccine T cell responses appeared partly shared and partly individual.

Sequencing used CD8+ T cells sorted from blood. The chain carries TRBV6-2 or TRBV6-3 and TRBJ2-7, with TRBD2 matching 7 bases. The TCR was taken from a woman between 18 and 29 years old in good health. The CDR3 bases are TGTGCCAGCAGCGCGGGCGGGAGCCGCCGGGACGAGCAGTACTTC. It encodes CASSAGGSRRDEQYF.